This passage covers 5 T cell receptor beta chains from one sample sequenced in a study of multiple sclerosis patients with progressive multifocal leukoencephalopathy. Noted time point: time of PML onset. Assay used: immunoSEQ multiplex PCR; TCRdb lists only in-frame clones, some missing. This sample carries fewer than 40,000 clones, roughly 84% of them seen once, and the ten largest clones take approximately 3%. Source: PBMCs, taken from a patient treated with natalizumab. These receptors were obtained from a human donor with progressive multifocal leukoencephalopathy.

The V gene is TRBV7-2, the J gene TRBJ1-1; 10 positions agree with TRBD1. This CDR3 contains 16 residues. Germline assignment: CDR1 SGHTA and CDR2 FQGNSA. Trimming removed 5 bases from V and 2 bases from J; junction bases left unmatched: 8. CDR3 residues: CASSPRQGARNTEAFF. The CDR3 nucleotides read TGTGCCAGCAGCCCCCGACAGGGGGCTCGAAACACTGAAGCTTTCTTT. Based on the CDR3 plus reference TRBV7-2 and TRBJ1-1, the full variable domain is GAGVSQSPSNKVTEKGKDVELRCDPISGHTALYWYRQSLGQGLEFLIYFQGNSAPDKSGLPSDRFSAERTGGSVSTLTIQRTQQEDSAVYLCASSPRQGARNTEAFFGQGTRLTVV.

J is TRBJ1-5 and V is TRBV21-1. TRBV21-1 is classified as a pseudogene. The CDR3 contains 16 residues. CDR3 in amino acids: CASSPRGVRCNQPQHF. CDR3 bases: TGTGCCAGCAGCCCGCGGGGGGTTCGGTGCAATCAGCCCCAGCATTTT.

V usage is TRBV19 and J usage is TRBJ1-2, with TRBD1 as a possible D gene (5 bases). Deletions cut 5 bases from V and 1 base from J, with 11 bases between. Per the germline V gene, CDR1 is LNHDA and CDR2 is SQIVND (reference sequence). The CDR3 extends over 14 amino acids. The CDR3 region has the DNA TGTGCCAGTAGTCCCATAGGGGATAACTATGGCTACACCTTC. Residues: CASSPIGDNYGYTF. Combining the CDR3 with reference TRBV19 and TRBJ1-2 gives the whole variable domain DGGITQSPKYLFRKEGQNVTLSCEQNLNHDAMYWYRQDPGQGLRLIYYSQIVNDFQKGDIAEGYSVSREKKESFPLTVTSAQKNPTAFYLCASSPIGDNYGYTFGSGTRLTVV.

This chain links TRBV19 with TRBJ1-5, with no clear D. Trimming stripped 7 bases from V and 5 bases from J, with 12 bases between. This CDR3 contains 13 residues. Germline-derived CDR1 and CDR2 are LNHDA and SQIVND (reference sequence). The CDR3 DNA reads as TGTGCCAGTACCCCAACGGCGGATCAGCCCCAGCATTTT. Translating gives CASTPTADQPQHF. Full variable domain (missing parts from reference TRBV19 and TRBJ1-5): DGGITQSPKYLFRKEGQNVTLSCEQNLNHDAMYWYRQDPGQGLRLIYYSQIVNDFQKGDIAEGYSVSREKKESFPLTVTSAQKNPTAFYLCASTPTADQPQHFGDGTRLSIL.

This clone has more than one count but fewer than ten. The chain recombines TRBV28 with TRBJ1-1; 7 bases are shared with TRBD1. Germline trimming cut 8 bases from V and 7 bases from J; bases unmatched to any gene: 4. Germline lookup yields CDR1 MDHEN and CDR2 SYDVKM. This CDR3 is 11 amino acids long. The CDR3 DNA is TGTGCCAGCGGGACAGACCTTGAAGCTTTCTTT. This gives the protein CASGTDLEAFF.